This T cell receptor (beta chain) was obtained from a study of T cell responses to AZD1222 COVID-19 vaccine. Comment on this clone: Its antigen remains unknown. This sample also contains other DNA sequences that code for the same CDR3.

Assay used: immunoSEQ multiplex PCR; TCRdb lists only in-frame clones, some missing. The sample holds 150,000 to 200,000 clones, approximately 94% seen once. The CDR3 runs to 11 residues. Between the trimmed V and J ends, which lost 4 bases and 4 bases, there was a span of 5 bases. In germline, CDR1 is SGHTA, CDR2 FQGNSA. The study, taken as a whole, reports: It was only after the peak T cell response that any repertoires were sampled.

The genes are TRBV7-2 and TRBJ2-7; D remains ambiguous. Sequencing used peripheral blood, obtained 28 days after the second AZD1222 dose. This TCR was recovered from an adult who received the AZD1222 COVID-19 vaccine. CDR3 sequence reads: CASSSTYEQYF. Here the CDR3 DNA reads TGTGCCAGCAGCTCCACATACGAGCAGTACTTC.